In its sample, the clone carrying this TCR beta chain was seen many times. Antigen specificity is unknown. The data belong to a study of response to subunit inactivated influenza vaccine. The study's findings and limits: It was the authors' suggestion that each seasonal influenza vaccination recruits few new T cells.

TCRdb used MiXCR to reprocess the RT-PCR reads, holding one entry per CDR3 protein. This repertoire shows 590,000 or so distinct CDR3 sequences, about 15% found once; its top ten account for 6.5% to 8%. V dropped 0 bases and J dropped 6; count of bases not matched to a gene: 7. Germline V gene lookup returns CDR1 MNHEY and CDR2 SVGAGI. The CDR3 has 15 amino acids. The rearrangement links TRBV6-5 to TRBJ2-7; 8 bases match TRBD2. The clonotype originates from a man between 45 and 60 years old who received an inactivated influenza vaccine. This material consisted of PBMCs from blood, taken 14 days before vaccination. The CDR3 DNA sequence: TGTGCCAGCAGTTACTCCACTGGCGCGGGGGGCGAGCAGTACTTC. It encodes CASSYSTGAGGEQYF.